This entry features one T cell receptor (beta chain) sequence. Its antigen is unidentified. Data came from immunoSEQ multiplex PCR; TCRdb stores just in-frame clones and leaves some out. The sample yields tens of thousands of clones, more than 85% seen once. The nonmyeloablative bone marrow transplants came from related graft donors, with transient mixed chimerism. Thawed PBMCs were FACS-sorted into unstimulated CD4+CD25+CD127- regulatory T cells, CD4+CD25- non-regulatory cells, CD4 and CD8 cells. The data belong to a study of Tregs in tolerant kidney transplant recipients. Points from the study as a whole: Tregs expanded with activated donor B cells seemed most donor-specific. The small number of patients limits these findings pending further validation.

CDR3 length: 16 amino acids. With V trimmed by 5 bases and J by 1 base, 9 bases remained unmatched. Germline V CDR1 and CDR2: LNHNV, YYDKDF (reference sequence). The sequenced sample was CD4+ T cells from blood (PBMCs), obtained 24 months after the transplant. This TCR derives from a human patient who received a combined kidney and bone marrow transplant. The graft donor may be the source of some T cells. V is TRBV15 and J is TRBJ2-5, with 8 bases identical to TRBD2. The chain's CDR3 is CATSPGAAGAQETQYF. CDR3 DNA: TGTGCCACCAGCCCCGGAGCAGCGGGGGCCCAAGAGACCCAGTACTTC.